This T cell receptor (beta chain) is from a study of T cell repertoires in cytomegalovirus infection. For the study at large: Indications came from public TCR beta signatures; they pointed to CMV infection and to a matching HLA type. Regarding the study as a whole: Pooled public TCR beta family frequency picked out CMV carriers with the relevant HLA. Dominating the ex vivo response were HLA-C-restricted CMV-specific TCR beta clonotypes.

The V and J ends lost 1 base and 4 bases, in that order; junction bases with no gene match: 3. The CDR3 totals 16 residues. The germline V gene has CDR1 SGHVS and CDR2 FQNEAQ. TCRdb fed the reads into MiXCR, producing one record per CDR3 protein. This table holds over 450,000 distinct CDR3 sequences, 11% found once. This clonotype was recorded at least ten times. Its antigen is currently unknown. The TCR sequence derives from a human donor in good health (CMV status not recorded). Some clones in this sample may be carry-over from other donors' samples. V is TRBV7-8 and J is TRBJ2-6, with 8 nucleotides matching TRBD1. Input material: PBMCs. CDR3 protein: CASSLGTGTGANVLTF. The CDR3 nucleotides read TGTGCCAGCAGCTTAGGGACAGGGACAGGGGCCAACGTCCTGACTTTC.